This TCR beta chain appears in the sequencing data of a study of T-cell reconstitution after alpha-beta-depleted transplantation in children. Whole-study findings and limits: Surviving recipient T cells and thymic progenitors underlay high day-60 TCRbeta diversity in some patients. At one year after transplant, newly produced T cells mostly accounted for T-cell counts and diversity. Alpha-beta T cells about two months after transplant reportedly derived from several hundred expanded graft clones.

J lost 6 bases, V lost 6 bases, and 4 bases had no gene match. The CDR3 length is 13 residues. The V gene's germline CDR1 is SQVTM and CDR2 ANQGSEA. Details on this clonotype: Its antigen is still unknown.

Unique molecular identifiers tagged the TCRbeta library. A single record per CDR3 protein comes from TCRdb applying MiXCR to the PCR reads. Of 200,000 to 300,000 distinct CDR3 sequences listed, more than 20% are singletons. The clonotype was recovered from a girl aged 2-10 years with Fanconi anemia, due to receive a stem cell transplant. Specimen: PBMCs, collected before TCRalphabeta/CD19-depleted stem cell transplant. V usage is TRBV29-1 and J usage is TRBJ1-5, with 11 bases aligning to TRBD1. The chain's CDR3 is CSVGQGEGQPQHF. The CDR3 nucleotides are TGCAGCGTGGGACAGGGGGAAGGTCAGCCCCAGCATTTT.